The clone carrying this T cell receptor (beta chain) has a handful of counts. This sample was taken from a study of patients and donors after allogeneic stem cell transplantation. Trimming stripped 6 bases from V and 6 bases from J, with 15 bases between. There are 13 residues in the CDR3. CDR1 and CDR2 (germline): MNHNS, SASEGT. TCRdb passed the RT-PCR reads through MiXCR, listing each CDR3 protein once. The data contain about a million distinct CDR3 sequences, about a sixth of them seen just once; the ten biggest clones take up 6%. Sequencing was performed on blood, either unsorted or a sorted T cell fraction (not recorded which). The genes are TRBV6-1 and TRBJ2-7, with D hard to call. This sequence was found in a human donor who was either an allogeneic HSCT recipient or a stem cell or donor lymphocyte infusion donor (not recorded which). It is not recorded whose cells these are; they may come from a transplant donor. Here the CDR3 reads CASSHGPHPEQYF. For the CDR3, the DNA is TGTGCCAGCAGCCACGGCCCGCATCCCGAGCAGTACTTC.